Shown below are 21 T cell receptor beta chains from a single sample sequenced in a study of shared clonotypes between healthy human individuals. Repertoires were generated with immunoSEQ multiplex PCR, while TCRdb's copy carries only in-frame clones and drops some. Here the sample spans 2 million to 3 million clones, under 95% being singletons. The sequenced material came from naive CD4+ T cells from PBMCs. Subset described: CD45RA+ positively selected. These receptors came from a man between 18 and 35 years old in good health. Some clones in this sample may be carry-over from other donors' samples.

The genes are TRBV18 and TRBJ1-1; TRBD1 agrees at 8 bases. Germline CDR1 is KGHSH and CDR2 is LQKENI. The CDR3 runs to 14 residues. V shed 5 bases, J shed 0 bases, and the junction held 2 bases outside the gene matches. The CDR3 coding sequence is TGTGCCAGCTCAGAACAGGGGGTGAACACTGAAGCTTTCTTT. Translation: CASSEQGVNTEAFF.

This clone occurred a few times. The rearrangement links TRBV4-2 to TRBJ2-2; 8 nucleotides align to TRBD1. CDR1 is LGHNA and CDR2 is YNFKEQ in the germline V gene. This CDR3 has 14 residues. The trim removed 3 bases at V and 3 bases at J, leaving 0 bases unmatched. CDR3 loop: CASSQGQDTGELFF. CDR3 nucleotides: TGTGCCAGCAGCCAGGGACAGGACACCGGGGAGCTGTTTTTT.

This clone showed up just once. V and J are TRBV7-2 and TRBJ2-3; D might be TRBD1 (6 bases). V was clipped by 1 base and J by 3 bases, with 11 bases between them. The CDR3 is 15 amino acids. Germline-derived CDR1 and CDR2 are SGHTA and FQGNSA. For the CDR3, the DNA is TGTGCCAGCAGCTTAGACAGGGTGGGGACAGATACGCAGTATTTT. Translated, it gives CASSLDRVGTDTQYF.

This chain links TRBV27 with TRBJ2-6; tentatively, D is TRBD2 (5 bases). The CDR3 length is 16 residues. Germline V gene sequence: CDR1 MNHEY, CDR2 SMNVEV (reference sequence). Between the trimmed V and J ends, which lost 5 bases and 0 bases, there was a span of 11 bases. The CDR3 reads CASSIFDYSGANVLTF. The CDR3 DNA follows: TGTGCCAGCAGTATATTCGACTACTCTGGGGCCAACGTCCTGACTTTC.

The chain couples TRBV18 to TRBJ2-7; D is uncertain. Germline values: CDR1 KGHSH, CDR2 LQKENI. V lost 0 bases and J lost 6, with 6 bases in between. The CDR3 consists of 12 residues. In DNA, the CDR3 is TGTGCCAGCTCACCACCGGCTGGCGAGCAGTACTTC. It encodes CASSPPAGEQYF.

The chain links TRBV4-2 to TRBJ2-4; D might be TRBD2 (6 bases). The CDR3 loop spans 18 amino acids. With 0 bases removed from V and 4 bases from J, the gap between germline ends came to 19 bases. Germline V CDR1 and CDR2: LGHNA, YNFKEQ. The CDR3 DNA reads TGTGCCAGCAGCCAAGAGACGGGACTCTCGAACAGAAAAAACATTCAGTACTTC. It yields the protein CASSQETGLSNRKNIQYF.

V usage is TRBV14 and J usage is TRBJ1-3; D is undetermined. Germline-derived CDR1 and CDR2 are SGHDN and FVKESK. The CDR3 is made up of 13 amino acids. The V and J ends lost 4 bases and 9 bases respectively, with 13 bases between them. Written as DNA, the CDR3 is TGTGCCAGCAGCCGAGGACCGATGGGCACCATATATTTT. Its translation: CASSRGPMGTIYF.

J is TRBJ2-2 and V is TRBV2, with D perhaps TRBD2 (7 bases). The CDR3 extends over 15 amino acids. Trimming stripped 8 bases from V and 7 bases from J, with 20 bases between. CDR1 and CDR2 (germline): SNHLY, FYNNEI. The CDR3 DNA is TGTGCCAGCTCAGGACCTGGGGGGGCGGTCGGGGAGCTGTTTTTT. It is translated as CASSGPGGAVGELFF.

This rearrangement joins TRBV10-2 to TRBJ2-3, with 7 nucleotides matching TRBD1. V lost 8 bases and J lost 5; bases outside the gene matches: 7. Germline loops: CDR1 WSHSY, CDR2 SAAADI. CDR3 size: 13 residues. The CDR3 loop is CASGGQAQDTQYF. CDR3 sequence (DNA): TGCGCCAGCGGAGGACAGGCCCAAGATACGCAGTATTTT.

This CDR3 reads CASSFNWAGTEAFF. The CDR3 bases are TGTGCCAGCAGCTTCAACTGGGCTGGCACTGAAGCTTTCTTT. This chain uses TRBV11-2 with TRBJ1-1; D gene uncertain. Germline V gene lookup returns CDR1 SGHAT and CDR2 FQNNGV. The CDR3 is made up of 14 amino acids. The V gene lost 3 bases and the J gene lost 4 bases, with 12 bases spanning the gap.

The CDR3 region is CARSGRYSGNTIYF. CDR3 coding DNA: TGTGCCAGAAGCGGCAGATACTCTGGAAACACCATATATTTT. The rearrangement links TRBV5-3 to TRBJ1-3; no clear D gene. TRBV5-3 is an open reading frame, and its role is uncertain. The CDR3 extends over 14 amino acids. V was trimmed by 4 bases and J by 0 bases, leaving 8 bases between them.

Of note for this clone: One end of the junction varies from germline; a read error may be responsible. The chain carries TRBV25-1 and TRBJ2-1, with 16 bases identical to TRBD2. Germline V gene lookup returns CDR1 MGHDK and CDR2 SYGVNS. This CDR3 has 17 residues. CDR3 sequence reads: CASSVGQGGTSGRALVF. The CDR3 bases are TGTGCCAGCAGTGTAGGCCAAGGGGGGACTAGCGGGAGGGCCTTGGTCTTC.

CDR3 nucleotide sequence: TGTGCCAGCACCAAGGCCAGGGGACTCCTTGGAAGCAATCAGCCCCAGCATTTT. This gives the protein CASTKARGLLGSNQPQHF. The J gene is TRBJ1-5, the V gene TRBV21-1. TRBV21-1 counts as a pseudogene. The CDR3 has 18 residues.

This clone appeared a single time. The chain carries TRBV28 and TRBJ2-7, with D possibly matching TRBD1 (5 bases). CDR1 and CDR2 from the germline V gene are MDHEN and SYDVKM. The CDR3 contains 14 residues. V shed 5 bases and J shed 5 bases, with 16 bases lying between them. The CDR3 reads CASSLQGWVNEQYF. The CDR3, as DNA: TGTGCCAGCAGTCTTCAGGGTTGGGTGAACGAGCAGTACTTC.

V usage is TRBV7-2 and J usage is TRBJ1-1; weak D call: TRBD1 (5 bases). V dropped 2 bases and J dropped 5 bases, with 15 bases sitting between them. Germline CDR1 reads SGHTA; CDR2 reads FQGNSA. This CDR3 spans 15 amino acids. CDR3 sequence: CASSLRGGINTEAFF. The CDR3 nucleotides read TGTGCCAGCAGCTTAAGGGGCGGGATAAATACTGAAGCTTTCTTT. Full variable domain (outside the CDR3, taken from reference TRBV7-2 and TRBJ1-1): GAGVSQSPSNKVTEKGKDVELRCDPISGHTALYWYRQSLGQGLEFLIYFQGNSAPDKSGLPSDRFSAERTGGSVSTLTIQRTQQEDSAVYLCASSLRGGINTEAFFGQGTRLTVV.

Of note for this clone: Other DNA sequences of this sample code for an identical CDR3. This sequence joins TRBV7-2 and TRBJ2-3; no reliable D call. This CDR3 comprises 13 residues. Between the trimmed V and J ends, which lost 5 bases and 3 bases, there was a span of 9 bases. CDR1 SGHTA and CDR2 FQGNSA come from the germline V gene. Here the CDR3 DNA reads TGTGCCAGCAGCCTTGACGGGACAGATACGCAGTATTTT. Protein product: CASSLDGTDTQYF.

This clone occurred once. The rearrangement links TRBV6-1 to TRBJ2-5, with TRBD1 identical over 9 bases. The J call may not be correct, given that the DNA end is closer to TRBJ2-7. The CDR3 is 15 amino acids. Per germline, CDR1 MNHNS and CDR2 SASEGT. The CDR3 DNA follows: TGTGCCAGCCCAGGTTGGGGGACAGGGAGCTACGAGCAGTACTTC. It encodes CASPGWGTGSYEQYF.

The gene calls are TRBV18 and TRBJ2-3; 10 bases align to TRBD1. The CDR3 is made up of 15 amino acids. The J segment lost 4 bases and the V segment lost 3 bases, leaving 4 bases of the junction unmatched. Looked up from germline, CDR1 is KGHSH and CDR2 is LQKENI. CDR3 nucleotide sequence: TGTGCCAGCTCACCGACAGGGGGCTTATCAGATACGCAGTATTTT. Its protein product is CASSPTGGLSDTQYF.

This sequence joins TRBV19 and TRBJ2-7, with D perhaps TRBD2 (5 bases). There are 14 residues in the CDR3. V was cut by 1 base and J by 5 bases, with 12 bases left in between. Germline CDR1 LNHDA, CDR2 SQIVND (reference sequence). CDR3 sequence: CASSIGREPHEQYF. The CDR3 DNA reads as TGTGCCAGTAGTATAGGACGGGAACCCCACGAGCAGTACTTC. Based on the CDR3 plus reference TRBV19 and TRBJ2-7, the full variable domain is DGGITQSPKYLFRKEGQNVTLSCEQNLNHDAMYWYRQDPGQGLRLIYYSQIVNDFQKGDIAEGYSVSREKKESFPLTVTSAQKNPTAFYLCASSIGREPHEQYFGPGTRLTVT.

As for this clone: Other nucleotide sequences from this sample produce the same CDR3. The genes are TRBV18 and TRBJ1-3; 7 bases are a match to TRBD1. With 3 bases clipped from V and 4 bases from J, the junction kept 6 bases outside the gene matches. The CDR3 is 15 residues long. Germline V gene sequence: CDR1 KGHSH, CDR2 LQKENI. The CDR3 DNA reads TGTGCCAGCTCACCGGGACAGCCATCGGGAAACACCATATATTTT. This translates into CASSPGQPSGNTIYF.

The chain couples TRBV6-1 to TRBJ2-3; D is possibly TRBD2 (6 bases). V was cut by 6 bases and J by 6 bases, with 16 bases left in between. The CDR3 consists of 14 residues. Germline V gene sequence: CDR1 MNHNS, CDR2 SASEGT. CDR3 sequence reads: CASSTGGVQDTQYF. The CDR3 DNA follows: TGTGCCAGCAGCACCGGCGGGGTGCAGGATACGCAGTATTTT.